The clone carrying this TCR beta chain has ten or more counts. Its matching antigen is unknown. The TCR beta CDR3 regions underwent amplification using RNA transcripts as the source. TCR CDR3 regions were first amplified by RT-PCR with HTBI primers. TCRdb re-called the multiplex PCR reads with MiXCR, one entry per CDR3 protein. The sample holds around 35,000 distinct CDR3 sequences, about 53% seen once. The CDR3 sequence is 15 residues long. Germline CDR1 is SGHRS and CDR2 is YFSETQ. Trimming at V came to 4 bases and at J to 7 bases, leaving 7 bases not matched to a gene. Exclusion of patients followed from uncontrolled infection, other autoimmune disease, pregnancy or lactation. Using about 10 ml of fresh peripheral blood, PBMCs were prepared. These data belong to a study of T cells in Graves' hyperthyroidism and ophthalmopathy. Study conclusions and caveats: Clonotypes that were expanded in thyroid above 0.001 mostly appeared in blood too. A model of 13 V-J pairs discriminated ophthalmopathy from stable hyperthyroidism.

This sequence originates from a woman between 40 and 50 years old with Graves' ophthalmopathy. Sequenced material: blood. V and J are TRBV5-1 and TRBJ2-5; 13 nucleotides align to TRBD2. The CDR3 reads CASSPGLAGQGTQYF. The DNA of the CDR3 is TGCGCCAGCAGCCCGGGACTAGCGGGGCAGGGGACCCAGTACTTC.